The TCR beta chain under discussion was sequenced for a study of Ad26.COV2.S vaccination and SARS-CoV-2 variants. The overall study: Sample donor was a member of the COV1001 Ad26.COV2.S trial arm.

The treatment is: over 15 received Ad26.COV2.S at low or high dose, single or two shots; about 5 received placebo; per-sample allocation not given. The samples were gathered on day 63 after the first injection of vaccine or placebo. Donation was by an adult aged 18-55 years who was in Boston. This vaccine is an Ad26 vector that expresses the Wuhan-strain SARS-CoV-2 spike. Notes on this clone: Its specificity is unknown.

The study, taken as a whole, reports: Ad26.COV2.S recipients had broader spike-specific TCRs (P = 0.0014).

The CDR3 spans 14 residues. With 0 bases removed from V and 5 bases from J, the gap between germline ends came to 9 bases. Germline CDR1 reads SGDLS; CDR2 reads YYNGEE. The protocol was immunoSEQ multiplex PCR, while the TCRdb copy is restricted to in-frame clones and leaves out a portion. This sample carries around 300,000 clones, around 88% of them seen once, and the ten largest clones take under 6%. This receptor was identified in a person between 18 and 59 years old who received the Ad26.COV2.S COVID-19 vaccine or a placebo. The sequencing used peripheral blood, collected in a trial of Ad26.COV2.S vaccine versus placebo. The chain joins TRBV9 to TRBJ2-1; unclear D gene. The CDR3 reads CASSVEWYDNEQFF. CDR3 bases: TGTGCCAGCAGCGTAGAGTGGTACGACAATGAGCAGTTCTTC. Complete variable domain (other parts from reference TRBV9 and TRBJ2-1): DSGVTQTPKHLITATGQRVTLRCSPRSGDLSVYWYQQSLDQGLQFLIQYYNGEERAKGNILERFSAQQFPDLHSELNLSSLELGDSALYFCASSVEWYDNEQFFGPGTRLTVL.